These T cell receptor beta chains were read from a single sample in a study of CD8+CD57+ T cells in acquired aplastic anemia. TCRdb used MiXCR to reprocess the reads, holding one entry per CDR3 protein. The sample consists of just over 400,000 distinct CDR3 sequences, roughly 68% of them appearing once. The specimen was sorted CD4+, CD8+, or CD8+CD57+ T cells (not recorded which) from PBMCs. These receptors came from a human donor in good health, serving as a control. Each CDR3 is given with its conserved first and last residue. The order of the fields is CDR3 protein, CDR3 DNA, J gene, V gene, D gene, clone size. A D gene is named only where the DNA matches it firmly. Size is omitted from some rows. Given values are once, few, many or a class for expanded clones.

CASRQDRGWDRQETQYF TGTGCCAGCAGGCAAGACCGGGGGTGGGACAGGCAAGAGACCCAGTACTTC TRBJ2-5 TRBV12-3/TRBV12-4 TRBD1 once
CASSYRGDDQPQHF TGTGCCAGCAGCTACCGAGGGGACGACCAGCCCCAGCATTTT TRBJ1-5 TRBV11-2 - -
CAGGGGGCETQYF TGTGCCGGAGGGGGTGGGGGGTGCGAGACCCAGTACTTC TRBJ2-5 TRBV7-2 - -
CNASSTLGSEETQYF TGCAATGCTAGTTCTACCTTGGGGTCCGAAGAGACCCAGTACTTC TRBJ2-5 TRBV20-1 - -
CAISESGQTQETQYF TGTGCCATCAGTGAGTCGGGACAGACGCAAGAGACCCAGTACTTC TRBJ2-5 TRBV10-3 TRBD1 -
CASRKSGTGEAFF TGTGCCAGCAGGAAATCCGGGACAGGTGAAGCTTTCTTT TRBJ1-1 TRBV28 TRBD1 many
CASSLSGGHQETQYF TGTGCCAGCAGCTTGAGCGGGGGTCACCAAGAGACCCAGTACTTC TRBJ2-5 TRBV9 TRBD2 -
CASSADRVNEQYF TGTGCCAGCAGTGCGGACAGGGTGAACGAGCAGTACTTC TRBJ2-7 TRBV2 TRBD1 many
CASSQESYNYGYTF TGCGCCAGCAGCCAAGAGAGCTACAACTATGGCTACACCTTC TRBJ1-2 TRBV4-1 - many
CASSEGGALGKLFF TGTGCCAGCAGTGAAGGGGGGGCTTTGGGAAAACTGTTTTTT TRBJ1-4 TRBV2 - many
CASSPRLAANTGELFF TGTGCCAGCAGCCCTCGACTAGCGGCGAACACCGGGGAGCTGTTTTTT TRBJ2-2 TRBV11-2 TRBD2 -
CASTLGGLGSTGQFF TGTGCCAGCACCTTGGGGGGGCTGGGTTCGACGGGGCAGTTCTTC TRBJ2-1 TRBV12-3/TRBV12-4 - many
CASKQGSFTDTQYF TGCGCCAGCAAACAGGGCAGTTTCACAGATACGCAGTATTTT TRBJ2-3 TRBV5-1 - many
CASSKGTSGERTDTQYF TGTGCCAGCAGCAAAGGGACTAGCGGGGAACGCACAGATACGCAGTATTTT TRBJ2-3 TRBV11-2 TRBD2 many
CASSVGSGDTQYFQYF TGTGCCAGCAGCGTGGGTTCTGGGGATACGCAGTATTTTCAGTACTTC TRBJ2-4 TRBV7-2 - -
CSAEGGTHSNQPQHF TGCAGTGCTGAGGGCGGGACACATAGCAATCAGCCCCAGCATTTT TRBJ1-5 TRBV20-1 - -
CSARSLDTIYF TGCAGTGCCAGGAGTCTGGATACCATATATTTT TRBJ1-3 TRBV20-1 - -
CASSPDRGDSPLHF TGTGCCAGCAGTCCTGACAGGGGGGATTCACCCCTCCACTTT TRBJ1-6 TRBV6-1 TRBD1 once
CASSETEGTEAFF TGTGCCAGCAGCGAAACAGAAGGCACTGAAGCTTTCTTT TRBJ1-1 TRBV9 - -
CASSDRENSPLHF TGTGCCAGCAGTGACCGGGAAAATTCACCCCTCCACTTT TRBJ1-6 TRBV6-1 - -
CASSLYRDQPQHF TGTGCCAGCAGCTTATATAGGGATCAGCCCCAGCATTTT TRBJ1-5 TRBV7-8 - many
CSARQEGGYNQPQHF TGCAGTGCTAGACAGGAAGGCGGCTACAATCAGCCCCAGCATTTT TRBJ1-5 TRBV20-1 - -
CASSRVTGEKLFF TGTGCCAGCAGCAGGGTAACAGGGGAAAAACTGTTTTTT TRBJ1-4 TRBV7-9 - once
CASSLGQGLANTGELFF TGTGCCAGCAGTCTCGGACAGGGGTTAGCGAACACCGGGGAGCTGTTTTTT TRBJ2-2 TRBV7-9 TRBD1 -
CASSSRTNGEGEQYF TGTGCCAGCAGCTCAAGGACGAATGGGGAGGGTGAGCAGTACTTC TRBJ2-7 TRBV11-3 TRBD2 -
CASSYSDRAYEQYF TGTGCCAGCAGTTACTCAGACAGGGCCTACGAGCAGTACTTC TRBJ2-7 TRBV6-5 TRBD1 -
CASSPGSNGHYCETF TGTGCCAGCAGCCCAGGGTCTAACGGCCACTACTGCGAGACCTTC TRBJ1-2 TRBV7-2 - -
CATSRDIGTGITYEQYF TGTGCCACCAGCAGAGATATCGGGACAGGGATTACCTACGAGCAGTACTTC TRBJ2-7 TRBV15 TRBD1 few
CASSLVGGELFF TGTGCCAGCAGCTTAGTTGGCGGGGAGCTGTTTTTT TRBJ2-2 TRBV7-9 - -
CASTSRRGRLNEQF TGTGCCAGCACCTCCCGACGGGGGCGTTTAAACGAGCAGTTT TRBJ1-3 TRBV7-9 - -
CASSLMRREATPSFF - TRBJ1-1 TRBV7-3 - once
CASSTRSWGASSYEQYF TGTGCCAGCAGCACTCGCTCTTGGGGGGCGAGCTCCTACGAGCAGTACTTC TRBJ2-7 TRBV4-2 - -
CSANLGDTQCYTF TGCAGTGCGAATTTAGGGGATACGCAGTGCTACACCTTC TRBJ1-2 TRBV20-1 - once
CASSLSGGYTF TGTGCCAGCAGCCTCTCCGGTGGCTACACCTTC TRBJ1-2 TRBV12-3/TRBV12-4 - many
CASSYSRTGSGNTIYF TGTGCCAGCAGTTACTCGAGGACAGGCTCGGGAAACACCATATATTTT TRBJ1-3 TRBV5-5 TRBD1 -
CASSLRASAVYYEQYF TGCGCCAGCAGCTTGCGTGCGTCGGCTGTCTACTACGAGCAGTACTTC TRBJ2-7 TRBV5-1 - -
CASCETQNTEAFF TGTGCCAGCTGCGAGACACAGAACACTGAAGCTTTCTTT TRBJ1-1 TRBV12-3/TRBV12-4 - -
CASTPGDTGAGNTGELFF TGTGCCAGTACCCCTGGGGATACGGGGGCTGGAAACACCGGGGAGCTGTTTTTT TRBJ2-2 TRBV19 - -
CASSRGRRDHNEQQYF TGTGCCAGCTCCAGGGGGCGTCGAGACCACAATGAGCAGCAGTACTTC TRBJ2-5 TRBV7-8 TRBD1 -
CASSFYLGSASRIRQGNMDGYTF TGTGCCAGCAGCTTCTACCTGGGCAGTGCTAGCCGAATTAGACAGGGAAATATGGATGGCTACACCTTC TRBJ1-2 TRBV5-5 TRBD1 -
CASSLKGPSSTSCF - TRBJ2-5 TRBV7-2 - -
CASSLRGDSSEQYF TGTGCCAGCAGCTTGCGAGGAGACAGTTCCGAGCAGTACTTC TRBJ2-7 TRBV5-1 - -
CASSLDRGDDGYGF TGTGCCAGCAGCTTAGATCGGGGGGACGACGGGTATGGCTTC TRBJ1-2 TRBV7-2 - -
CASSPGVREQYF TGTGCCAGCAGCCCGGGAGTCCGCGAGCAGTACTTC TRBJ2-7 TRBV7-9 - once
CASSLWPPLGGYTF TGTGCCAGCAGTTTATGGCCGCCCTTGGGAGGCTACACCTTC TRBJ1-2 TRBV27 - many
CASSTGHSGSHEKLFF TGTGCCAGCAGCACTGGGCACTCGGGGTCACATGAAAAACTGTTTTTT TRBJ1-4 TRBV7-2 - -
CASSPARHTEAFFF TGTGCCAGCAGCCCAGCAAGGCACACTGAAGCTTTCTTTTTT TRBJ2-3 TRBV7-3 - -
CASTTSPARHHLRHF TGTGCCAGCACCACCAGTCCAGCACGTCATCACCTCCGCCACTTT TRBJ1-6 TRBV7-8 - -
CGVGKRASLGTEAFF TGCGGCGTAGGGAAACGGGCTTCCTTGGGCACTGAAGCTTTCTTT TRBJ1-1 TRBV29-1 - -
CASSPNRGTGELFF TGTGCCAGCAGCCCTAATCGGGGCACCGGGGAGCTGTTTTTT TRBJ2-2 TRBV7-3 - -
CSAPGLNSYEQYF TGCAGTGCCCCGGGACTGAATTCCTACGAGCAGTACTTC TRBJ2-7 TRBV20-1 - -
CASSLQGQTYEQYF TGCGCCAGCAGCCTCCAAGGACAAACCTACGAGCAGTACTTC TRBJ2-7 TRBV5-1 - -
CASSRQTVNTEAFF TGTGCCAGCAGCCGTCAGACAGTAAACACTGAAGCTTTCTTT TRBJ1-1 TRBV9 - many
CSAERDRGNEQFF TGCAGCGCGGAGAGGGACAGGGGGAATGAGCAGTTCTTC TRBJ2-1 TRBV29-1 TRBD1 once
CASSRKRHTVDTQYF TGTGCCAGCAGTAGGAAGAGACACACGGTGGATACGCAGTATTTT TRBJ2-3 TRBV12-3/TRBV12-4 - -
CASRSRAGGVTDTQYF TGTGCCAGCAGGTCGAGGGCGGGGGGGGTCACAGATACGCAGTATTTT TRBJ2-3 TRBV7-9 TRBD2 few
CASSPAVGQGDEQFF TGTGCCAGCAGTCCAGCGGTCGGACAGGGTGATGAGCAGTTCTTT TRBJ2-1 TRBV2 TRBD1 -
CVSSLVYGSGSTLYF TGTGTCAGCAGCTTAGTTTATGGATCTGGATCAACCCTCTATTTT TRBJ2-3 TRBV7-9 - -
CSARDTRNTEPQHF TGCAGTGCTAGAGATACCAGGAACACTGAGCCCCAGCATTTT TRBJ1-5 TRBV20-1 - -
CASSVGEPPNYEQYF TGTGCCAGCAGCGTCGGCGAACCCCCGAACTACGAGCAGTACTTC TRBJ2-7 TRBV6-5 - -